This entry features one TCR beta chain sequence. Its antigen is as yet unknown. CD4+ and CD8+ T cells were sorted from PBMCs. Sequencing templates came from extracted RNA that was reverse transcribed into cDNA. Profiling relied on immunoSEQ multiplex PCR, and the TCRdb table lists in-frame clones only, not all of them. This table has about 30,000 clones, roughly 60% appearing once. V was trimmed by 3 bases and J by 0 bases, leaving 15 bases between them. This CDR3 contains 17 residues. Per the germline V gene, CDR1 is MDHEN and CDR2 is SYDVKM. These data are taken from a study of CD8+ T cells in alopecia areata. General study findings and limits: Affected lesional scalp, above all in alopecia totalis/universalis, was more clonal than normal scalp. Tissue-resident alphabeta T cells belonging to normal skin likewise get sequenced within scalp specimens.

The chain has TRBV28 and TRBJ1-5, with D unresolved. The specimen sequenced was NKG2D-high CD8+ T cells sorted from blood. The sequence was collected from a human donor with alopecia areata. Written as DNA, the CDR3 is TGTGCCAGCAGTTTTGGGTCGGGAGGTTATAGCAATCAGCCCCAGCATTTT. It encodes CASSFGSGGYSNQPQHF.